The 26 T cell receptor beta chains in this list originate from one sample, sequenced in a study of cytomegalovirus exposure and HLA in healthy donors. PCR used 60 Vbeta primers and 13 Jbeta primers. Clones were read by immunoSEQ multiplex PCR, and TCRdb kept only the in-frame ones, dropping some. The sample holds approximately 110,000 clones, 80% to 85% seen once. Sequencing was carried out using PBMCs. The receptors were gathered from a woman aged 30 to 39 in good health and CMV-seronegative.

The rearrangement uses TRBV29-1 and TRBJ1-3; D ambiguous. CDR3 size: 12 residues. V was clipped by 4 bases and J by 0 bases, with 4 bases between them. Germline V gene lookup returns CDR1 SQVTM and CDR2 ANQGSEA. The DNA for the CDR3 is TGCAGCGTTGCGGGCTCTGGAAACACCATATATTTT. It translates to CSVAGSGNTIYF. The full variable domain, its missing parts supplied by reference TRBV29-1 and TRBJ1-3, is SAVISQKPSRDICQRGTSLTIQCQVDSQVTMMFWYRQQPGQSLTLIATANQGSEATYESGFVIDKFPISRPNLTFSTLTVSNMSPEDSSIYLCSVAGSGNTIYFGEGSWLTVV.

Only a few counts were recorded for this clone. The chain links TRBV5-1 to TRBJ2-1; D is perhaps TRBD1 (6 bases). CDR3 length equals 14 residues. V gave up 2 bases and J gave up 6 bases, with 12 bases separating them. Germline V gives CDR1 SGHRS, CDR2 YFSETQ. CDR3 DNA sequence: TGCGCCAGCAGCTTTTCGGCAGGGGTCAATGAGCAGTTCTTC. Protein: CASSFSAGVNEQFF.

In this sample, this clone turned up a few times. The genes are TRBV7-2 and TRBJ2-5, with TRBD2 matching 9 bases. The CDR3 is made up of 16 amino acids. The trim removed 5 bases at V and 7 bases at J, leaving 14 bases unmatched. CDR1 and CDR2 from the germline V gene are SGHTA and FQGNSA. CDR3 sequence reads: CASSPAVAGAPGTQYF. The CDR3 DNA reads TGTGCCAGCAGCCCAGCGGTAGCGGGGGCGCCGGGGACCCAGTACTTC.

This chain links TRBV12-5 with TRBJ1-1, with a weak D call TRBD1 (6 bases). V shed 3 bases and J shed 5 bases, with 7 bases lying between them. Germline-derived CDR1 and CDR2 are LGHNT and FRNRAP. The length of the CDR3 is 12 residues. The CDR3 loop is CASGLQGTEAFF. The CDR3 DNA follows: TGTGCTAGTGGTTTACAGGGAACTGAAGCTTTCTTT.

The CDR3 coding sequence is TGCGCCAGCAGCCAAGTGACAGGTAATCGGGAGCAGTACTTC. As protein: CASSQVTGNREQYF. V and J are TRBV4-3 and TRBJ2-7, with D possibly being TRBD1 (6 bases). The CDR3 runs 14 residues. CDR1 and CDR2 from the germline V gene are LGHNA and YSLEER. Trimming stripped 1 base from V and 7 bases from J, with 14 bases between.

This chain uses TRBV2 with TRBJ2-5; 11 bases match TRBD1. The better agreement between TRBJ2-7 and the DNA end casts doubt on the J call. The CDR3 contains 14 residues. Germline V gene sequence: CDR1 SNHLY, CDR2 FYNNEI. CDR3 sequence reads: CASMGQGDSYEQYF. CDR3 bases: TGTGCCAGCATGGGACAGGGGGACTCCTACGAGCAGTACTTC.

The chain recombines TRBV27 with TRBJ1-4, with D unresolved. The germline gives CDR1 MNHEY, CDR2 SMNVEV (reference sequence). V dropped 5 bases and J dropped 8 bases, with 15 bases sitting between them. The length of the CDR3 is 14 residues. In DNA form, the CDR3 reads TGTGCCAGCAGTGAAGCCGCCTGGGAGGAAAAACTGTTTTTT. Protein: CASSEAAWEEKLFF. The full variable domain, with the rest looked up from reference TRBV27 and TRBJ1-4, is EAQVTQNPRYLITVTGKKLTVTCSQNMNHEYMSWYRQDPGLGLRQIYYSMNVEVTDKGDVPEGYKVSRKEKRNFPLILESPSPNQTSLYFCASSEAAWEEKLFFGSGTQLSVL.

This clone is a singleton in its sample. The V gene is TRBV7-8, the J gene TRBJ2-1, with 11 bases matching TRBD2. Trimming took 0 bases from V and 6 from J; bases not matched to a gene: 13. The CDR3 length is 19 residues. The germline V gene has CDR1 SGHVS and CDR2 FQNEAQ. The CDR3 DNA follows: TGTGCCAGCAGCTTAGCTGGTATGGTAGCGGGGGGGCTGCGCAATGAGCAGTTCTTC. Translation: CASSLAGMVAGGLRNEQFF.

This chain's CDR3 is CASSLGGDRNQPQHF. The CDR3 bases are TGTGCCAGCAGCTTAGGCGGGGACAGGAATCAGCCCCAGCATTTT. J is TRBJ1-5 and V is TRBV13; 8 positions agree with TRBD1. V was pared by 0 bases and J by 4 bases, with 2 bases of the junction left unmatched. Per germline, CDR1 PRHDT and CDR2 FYEKMQ (reference sequence). The CDR3 contains 15 residues. Supplemented by reference TRBV13 and TRBJ1-5, the full variable domain reads AAGVIQSPRHLIKEKRETATLKCYPIPRHDTVYWYQQGPGQDPQFLISFYEKMQSDKGSIPDRFSAQQFSDYHSELNMSSLELGDSALYFCASSLGGDRNQPQHFGDGTRLSIL.

J is TRBJ2-7 and V is TRBV6-5; D is possibly TRBD1 (6 bases). V dropped 5 bases and J dropped 5 bases, with 13 bases sitting between them. Germline lookup yields CDR1 MNHEY and CDR2 SVGAGI. The CDR3 has 13 amino acids. The CDR3 coding sequence is TGTGCCAGCAGTAAGAGGGGGTTCCACGAGCAGTACTTC. It specifies CASSKRGFHEQYF.

The chain uses TRBV2 and TRBJ1-1; D is uncertain. Between the trimmed V and J ends, which lost 4 bases and 0 bases, there was a span of 9 bases. From germline, CDR1 is SNHLY and CDR2 FYNNEI. There are 14 residues in the CDR3. DNA of the CDR3: TGTGCCAGCAGTGTGCTAGGCTTGAACACTGAAGCTTTCTTT. It codes for CASSVLGLNTEAFF.

The CDR3 nucleotides are TGTGCCAGCAGCTTCTATCGGACAGGGAACGTAATGAGCTATGGCTACACCTTC. It yields the protein CASSFYRTGNVMSYGYTF. The V and J genes are TRBV27 and TRBJ1-2, with TRBD1 identical over 8 bases. Germline V gene lookup returns CDR1 MNHEY and CDR2 SMNVEV (reference sequence). V shed 6 bases and J 4 bases; nucleotides not matched to a gene: 19. This CDR3 contains 18 residues.

This sequence joins TRBV6-5 and TRBJ2-5; 7 positions match TRBD2. The CDR3 contains 15 residues. In germline, CDR1 is MNHEY, CDR2 SVGAGI. Losses at the gene ends were 0 bases for V and 3 bases for J; bases not matched to a gene: 4. The CDR3 sequence is CASSYSIRGEETQYF. In DNA, the CDR3 is TGTGCCAGCAGTTACTCGATCCGGGGGGAAGAGACCCAGTACTTC.

The chain's CDR3 is CAWKLTGTSYEQYF. The CDR3 nucleotides read TGTGCCTGGAAATTGACAGGGACTTCCTACGAGCAGTACTTC. V and J are TRBV30 and TRBJ2-7; D may be TRBD1 (7 bases). The CDR3 length is 14 residues. Trimming stripped 4 bases from V and 1 base from J, with 14 bases between. The germline gives CDR1 GTSNPN, CDR2 SVGIG (reference sequence).

V is TRBV29-1 and J is TRBJ2-1; the D is unclear. CDR3 size: 9 residues. Germline V lookup: CDR1 SQVTM, CDR2 ANQGSEA. Trimming shortened V by 3 bases and J by 10 bases, and 4 bases separated the two germline ends. CDR3 DNA: TGCAGCGTTGATACAGAGCAGTTCTTC. It codes for CSVDTEQFF.

This clone was seen a single time. The chain combines TRBV29-1 with TRBJ1-1; D unresolved. Trimming pared 4 bases from V and 3 bases from J, leaving 12 bases between. The CDR3 spans 13 residues. The germline gives CDR1 SQVTM, CDR2 ANQGSEA. CDR3 residues: CSVVRERDTEAFF. The CDR3, as DNA: TGCAGCGTTGTAAGGGAGAGGGACACTGAAGCTTTCTTT. Filled out from reference TRBV29-1 and TRBJ1-1, the complete variable domain reads SAVISQKPSRDICQRGTSLTIQCQVDSQVTMMFWYRQQPGQSLTLIATANQGSEATYESGFVIDKFPISRPNLTFSTLTVSNMSPEDSSIYLCSVVRERDTEAFFGQGTRLTVV.

This clone was counted between two and nine times. V and J are TRBV4-1 and TRBJ2-3, with a possible D match to TRBD1 (5 bases). The germline gives CDR1 MGHRA, CDR2 YSYEKL. This CDR3 contains 15 residues. Trimming shortened V by 6 bases and J by 3 bases, and 16 bases separated the two germline ends. CDR3 coding DNA: TGCGCCAGCAGTCAACTTGCACAGGAGACAGATACGCAGTATTTT. It yields the protein CASSQLAQETDTQYF.

The chain carries TRBV6-1 and TRBJ2-7; D perhaps matches TRBD1 (6 bases). This CDR3 has 13 amino acids. V lost 2 bases and J 4 bases, leaving 9 bases between the germline ends. From germline, CDR1 is MNHNS and CDR2 SASEGT. CDR3 in DNA: TGTGCCAGCAGTGAACACAGGGTGTACGAGCAGTACTTC. This sequence encodes CASSEHRVYEQYF.

The chain couples TRBV18 to TRBJ1-2, with D uncertain. Germline loops: CDR1 KGHSH, CDR2 LQKENI. The CDR3 has 14 amino acids. V was trimmed by 8 bases and J by 7 bases, leaving 20 bases between them. The CDR3 sequence: CASTHKTDFAGYTF. CDR3 nucleotides: TGTGCCAGCACTCATAAAACGGACTTTGCTGGCTACACCTTC.

The V call is TRBV9, the J call TRBJ2-5; perhaps TRBD2 as D (6 bases). The CDR3 length is 14 residues. Trimming left V 2 bases short and J 5 bases short, with 13 bases between. Germline-derived CDR1 and CDR2 are SGDLS and YYNGEE. This CDR3 is CASSVGGGTETQYF. In DNA form, the CDR3 reads TGTGCCAGCAGCGTCGGTGGAGGGACGGAGACCCAGTACTTC.

The rearrangement links TRBV7-9 to TRBJ2-1, with D maybe TRBD2 (6 bases). Between the trimmed V and J ends, which lost 5 bases and 9 bases, there was a span of 14 bases. The CDR3 consists of 13 residues. In germline, CDR1 is SEHNR, CDR2 FQNEAQ (reference sequence). The CDR3 spells CASSPRGAGEQFF. The CDR3 DNA reads as TGTGCCAGCAGCCCCCGGGGAGCGGGTGAGCAGTTCTTC. Supplemented by reference TRBV7-9 and TRBJ2-1, the full variable domain reads DTGVSQNPRHKITKRGQNVTFRCDPISEHNRLYWYRQTLGQGPEFLTYFQNEAQLEKSRLLSDRFSAERPKGSFSTLEIQRTEQGDSAMYLCASSPRGAGEQFFGPGTRLTVL.

The CDR3 sequence is CASSLGVQENTGELFF. CDR3 DNA sequence: TGTGCCAGCAGCTTAGGAGTACAGGAGAACACCGGGGAGCTGTTTTTT. This chain links TRBV13 with TRBJ2-2; tentatively, D is TRBD1 (5 bases). This CDR3 comprises 16 residues. Germline V CDR1 and CDR2: PRHDT, FYEKMQ (reference sequence). V was trimmed by 0 bases and J by 1 base, leaving 9 bases between them.

The gene calls are TRBV5-6 and TRBJ1-2; D not resolved. Germline CDR1 SGHDT, CDR2 YYEEEE. The length of the CDR3 is 12 residues. The V end lost 2 bases, the J end lost 6 bases, and 8 bases lay between the germline ends. CDR3 coding DNA: TGTGCCAGCAGCTTAGGTCGGGATGGCTACACCTTC. Protein sequence: CASSLGRDGYTF.

Concerning this clone: A read error may produce the germline difference seen at one junction end. The V call is TRBV7-7, the J call TRBJ2-5; 14 nucleotides match TRBD2. The germline CDR1 and CDR2 sequences are SSHAT and FNYEAQ (reference sequence). The CDR3 extends over 17 amino acids. The CDR3 protein is CASSTLGTSGSRETQYF. The DNA for the CDR3 is TGTGCTAGCAGCACCCTAGGGACTAGCGGGAGCAGGGAGACCCAGTACTTC.

This chain uses TRBV30 with TRBJ2-7, with TRBD2 identical over 9 bases. CDR1 is GTSNPN, CDR2 SVGIG, per germline (reference sequence). V gave up 0 bases and J gave up 11 bases; unmatched junction bases: 8. This CDR3 region has 13 residues. The CDR3: CAWSVHSGGNEYF. The CDR3 bases are TGTGCCTGGAGTGTACATAGCGGGGGTAATGAGTACTTC.

The rearrangement joins TRBV6-5 to TRBJ1-4, with no clear D. CDR3 length: 16 amino acids. Trimming removed 0 bases from V and 6 bases from J, with 14 bases in between. Germline V gene sequence: CDR1 MNHEY, CDR2 SVGAGI. CDR3 sequence: CASSYSLRFRDEKLFF. Here the CDR3 DNA reads TGTGCCAGCAGTTACTCGTTGCGGTTTCGCGATGAAAAACTGTTTTTT.